This T cell receptor beta chain was profiled in a study of blood T cell repertoires in COVID-19 (dated by TCRdb to the early 2020s). About the investigation overall: Samples covering the acute and convalescent phases of COVID-19 were provided by collaborators in the United States, Italy and Spain. Nearly every sample came with metadata listing a de-identified subject ID, COVID-19 status, age in years and sex. A freely available public database, intended as a resource for researchers studying the immune response to SARS-CoV-2, is where the repertoires were released. The samples were drawn from the first 160 participants of the ongoing ImmuneRACE study and from over 950 subjects provided by 6 global collaborators. Subjects who had been exposed to COVID-19, were actively infected with it, or had recovered from it provided the deeply sampled blood TCRbeta repertoires that made up the dataset. The prospective study material was composed of cDNA or gDNA derived from T cells, B-cell-depleted T cells, or PBMCs. HLA class I and class II types, where available, came from metadata supplied by the sample provider rather than from assay-based typing.

Beyond this particular receptor, the publication reports: The amount of clinical and demographic metadata varied by source and participant and was provided uncurated.

The immunoSEQ Assay, a bias-controlled multiplex PCR, was used to amplify TCRbeta CDR3 regions from genomic DNA. The source study handled its data this way. Within the assay, amplification of reference gene primers was used to estimate how many nucleated cells each sample contained. To quantify the absolute abundance of each unique TCRbeta CDR3 rearrangement, sequence reads were collapsed and filtered. Productive Simpson clonality was computed per sample as the square root of Simpson's diversity index over productive rearrangements. TCRdb limited this immuneACCESS table to in-frame rearrangements with V and J called. A share of clones is missing; checked studies link under half to unresolved V genes, and the rest is unexplained. V and J calls and clone size are those listed in that table; D and trimming were worked out from the DNA. The sample table holds a few hundred thousand clones, of which 75% to 90% were seen once. The ten top clones hold approximately 2% of the sample.

V is shortened by 5 bases, J by 8 bases, and the region joining them spans 18 bases. The germline V gene encodes CDR1 MNHEY and CDR2 SMNVEV (reference sequence). The CDR3 contains 15 residues, cysteine and phenylalanine counted. The sequence is cut down to CDR3 DNA, 45 bases in frame from base 1. About this clone itself: Its antigen remains undetermined. Nothing much larger sits one base from this clone, and base qualities are not available.

Enrolling through a virtual design, the prospective study's participants ranged in age from roughly 18 to 95 years and lived across more than 20 United States geographic areas. In the prospective study, cohorts were assigned on the basis of participant-reported clinical history obtained from a screening survey and a study questionnaire. For ImmuneRACE Cohort 3, a participant was defined as recovered based on two consecutive negative NP/OP PCR tests, clearance by a healthcare professional, or resolution of symptoms. In the prospective study, mobile phlebotomists collected whole blood, serum and a nasopharyngeal or oropharyngeal swab from each participant. Over a 2-month period, participants in the prospective study had the option of providing additional blood draws and questionnaires. Before DNA extraction, prospective study blood samples were shipped either frozen or at room temperature.

Recombination connected TRBV27 to TRBJ1-4; the best D guess is TRBD1, with 6 bases matching. This TCR derives from a woman between 45 and 60 years old who had recovered from COVID-19. Sequenced: PBMCs or T cells enriched from blood (not recorded which). The nucleotide sequence reads TGTGCCAGCAGTGACCACAGGGTAATAGGCGAAAAACTGTTTTTT. Translated, this is CASSDHRVIGEKLFF.